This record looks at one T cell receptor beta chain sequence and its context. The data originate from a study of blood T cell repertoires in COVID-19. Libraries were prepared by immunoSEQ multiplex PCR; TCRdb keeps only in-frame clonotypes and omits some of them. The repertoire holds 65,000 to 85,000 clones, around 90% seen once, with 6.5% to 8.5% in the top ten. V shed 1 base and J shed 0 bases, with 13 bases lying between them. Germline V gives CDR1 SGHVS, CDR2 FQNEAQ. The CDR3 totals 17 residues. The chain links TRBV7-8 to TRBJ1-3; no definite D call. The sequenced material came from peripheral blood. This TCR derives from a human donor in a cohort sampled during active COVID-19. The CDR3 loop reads CASSLVVSPSSGNTIYF. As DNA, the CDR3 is TGTGCCAGCAGCTTAGTTGTTAGTCCTTCCTCTGGAAACACCATATATTTT.